This section outlines one T cell receptor (beta chain) sequence together with its context. Only in-frame clones appear in the TCRdb table, and some are missing; sequencing was by immunoSEQ multiplex PCR. Here the sample spans around 110,000 clones, around 83% being singletons. V lost 4 bases and J 5 bases, leaving 11 bases between the germline ends. This CDR3 contains 13 residues. The data stem from a study of blood T cell repertoires in COVID-19. At the level of the study: The origin of the acute and convalescent COVID-19 samples was the United States, Italy and Spain.

Source material: peripheral blood. This chain connects TRBV23-1 to TRBJ1-1; a weak D match, TRBD1 (6 bases). TRBV23-1 is flagged as an ORF with uncertain function. This clonotype was obtained from a middle-aged man with acute or convalescent COVID-19. The CDR3 protein is CASSRGRGTEAFF. CDR3 sequence (DNA): TGCGCCAGCAGTCGGGGCAGGGGTACTGAAGCTTTCTTT.